The clone carrying this T cell receptor (beta chain) was picked up many times. Its antigen remains unknown. The data were taken from a study of CD8 T cells in ankylosing spondylitis. Regarding the study as a whole: A subset of motif variants has previously been described in the synovial fluid and blood of reactive arthritis. Clones linked to the disease showed a CD8+ phenotype. They occurred at relatively low frequencies in peripheral blood. Matched synovial fluid from ankylosing spondylitis patients was reported to be enriched for disease-linked clones. What seemed typical of ankylosing spondylitis blood was a TCR beta motif built from eight highly homologous variants.

TCRdb independently ran MiXCR on the 5' RACE reads; one entry per CDR3 protein. The repertoire holds around 490,000 distinct CDR3 sequences, roughly 5.3% seen once, with under 4.5% in the top ten. V gave up 0 bases and J gave up 0 bases, with 8 bases separating them. CDR1 and CDR2 from the germline V gene are SGHKS and YYEKEE (reference sequence). This CDR3 has 15 residues. Sequencing was performed on blood, either unsorted or a sorted T cell fraction (not recorded which). The V call is TRBV5-5, the J call TRBJ2-3; D uncertain. This TCR was recovered from a male donor with ankylosing spondylitis. The CDR3 region is CASSLDVGSTDTQYF. CDR3 coding DNA: TGTGCCAGCAGCTTGGATGTGGGAAGCACAGATACGCAGTATTTT. Drawing the rest from reference TRBV5-5 and TRBJ2-3, the complete variable domain is DAGVTQSPTHLIKTRGQQVTLRCSPISGHKSVSWYQQVLGQGPQFIFQYYEKEERGRGNFPDRFSARQFPNYSSELNVNALLLGDSALYLCASSLDVGSTDTQYFGPGTRLTVL.